Below, 24 T cell receptor beta chains from the same sample are listed, as sequenced in a study of blood T cell repertoires in COVID-19. Method: immunoSEQ multiplex PCR; TCRdb's copy keeps in-frame clones and lacks some. The sample lists some 310,000 clones, around 87% occurring once. The sample was peripheral blood. The receptors derive from a man aged 50 to 60 with active or convalescent COVID-19.

The chain couples TRBV7-2 to TRBJ2-1; 11 positions match TRBD2. J lost 4 bases, V lost 3 bases, and 2 bases had no gene match. The CDR3 covers 15 residues. The germline V gene encodes CDR1 SGHTA and CDR2 FQGNSA. DNA for the CDR3: TGTGCCAGCAGCTTCGGACTAGCGGGTTACAATGAGCAGTTCTTC. Its translation is CASSFGLAGYNEQFF.

The V gene is TRBV2, the J gene TRBJ1-5, with D possibly being TRBD1 (5 bases). Germline CDR1 and CDR2: SNHLY and FYNNEI. The CDR3 loop spans 13 amino acids. Trimming stripped 6 bases from V and 4 bases from J, with 10 bases between. The DNA of the CDR3 is TGTGCCAGCAGAGGGGTAGAGAATCAGCCCCAGCATTTT. Protein product: CASRGVENQPQHF.

V and J are TRBV3-1 (or the pseudogene TRBV3-2) and TRBJ2-1; TRBD2 matches at 9 bases. The CDR3 extends over 15 amino acids. Germline V gene data show CDR1 as LGHDT and CDR2 as YNNKEL (reference sequence). The V segment lost 2 bases and the J segment 2 bases; nucleotides outside the gene matches: 1. The DNA of the CDR3 is TGTGCCAGCAGCCAATTAGCGGGGGCCTACAATGAGCAGTTCTTC. It encodes CASSQLAGAYNEQFF.

The chain employs TRBV6-1 and TRBJ2-2, with 8 bases matching TRBD2. Germline lookup yields CDR1 MNHNS and CDR2 SASEGT. There are 16 residues in the CDR3. V gave up 3 bases and J gave up 4 bases; unmatched junction bases: 7. The CDR3 coding sequence is TGTGCCAGCAGTGACGATAGCGGGGTGGGCACCGGGGAGCTGTTTTTT. It codes for CASSDDSGVGTGELFF.

The chain employs TRBV4-3 and TRBJ1-1; no reliable D call. The germline V gene has CDR1 LGHNA and CDR2 YSLEER. V gave up 1 base and J gave up 3 bases, with 12 bases separating them. The CDR3 is 15 amino acids. The CDR3 loop is CASSQGGGLYTEAFF. In nucleotides, the CDR3 is TGCGCCAGCAGCCAAGGTGGAGGACTTTACACTGAAGCTTTCTTT.

V and J are TRBV27 and TRBJ2-1, with D perhaps matching TRBD2 (5 bases). The V end was cut by 3 bases, the J end by 2 bases, with 20 bases between. CDR1 MNHEY and CDR2 SMNVEV come from the germline V gene (reference sequence). CDR3 size: 18 residues. CDR3: CASSLRALFVGTYNEQFF. As DNA, the CDR3 is TGTGCCAGCAGTTTGCGGGCACTTTTTGTTGGGACCTACAATGAGCAGTTCTTC.

The genes are TRBV5-1 and TRBJ2-5, with TRBD2 as a possible D gene (6 bases). Germline V gene data show CDR1 as SGHRS and CDR2 as YFSETQ. V lost 0 bases and J 2 bases, leaving 8 bases between the germline ends. The CDR3 length is 14 residues. CDR3 in amino acids: CASSLGGTQETQYF. As DNA, the CDR3 is TGCGCCAGCAGCTTGGGGGGGACTCAAGAGACCCAGTACTTC.

The chain joins TRBV28 to TRBJ2-1; TRBD2 is a possible D gene (6 bases). Germline V gene lookup returns CDR1 MDHEN and CDR2 SYDVKM. The CDR3 extends over 11 amino acids. V lost 6 bases and J 9 bases, leaving 9 bases between the germline ends. The CDR3 is CASRLASEQFF. The CDR3 DNA sequence: TGTGCCAGCAGACTAGCTAGTGAGCAGTTCTTC.

The V call is TRBV6-5, the J call TRBJ2-5; 7 nucleotides align to TRBD2. Looked up from germline, CDR1 is MNHEY and CDR2 is SVGAGI. Losses at the gene ends were 0 bases for V and 1 base for J; bases not matched to a gene: 5. CDR3 size: 16 residues. Here the CDR3 DNA reads TGTGCCAGCAGTTACTCGGGAGCGGGGTCCCAAGAGACCCAGTACTTC. Its translation is CASSYSGAGSQETQYF.

This clone has just a few counts. This sequence joins TRBV2 and TRBJ2-5; 9 bases fit TRBD2. Germline CDR1 is SNHLY and CDR2 is FYNNEI. This CDR3 spans 14 amino acids. J gave up 7 bases and V 7 bases, and 10 bases lay outside the gene matches. CDR3 region: CASMGGLAFGTQYF. Written as DNA, the CDR3 is TGTGCCAGCATGGGGGGACTAGCTTTCGGGACCCAGTACTTC.

The rearrangement joins TRBV5-5 to TRBJ2-7, with D perhaps matching TRBD1 (5 bases). V lost 4 bases and J lost 5, with 22 bases in between. Per the germline V gene, CDR1 is SGHKS and CDR2 is YYEKEE (reference sequence). The CDR3 contains 16 residues. DNA for the CDR3: TGTGCCAGCAGCCTGGGGCAGAGTTTTAGCCGGGACGAGCAGTACTTC. Amino acids: CASSLGQSFSRDEQYF.

V usage is TRBV27 and J usage is TRBJ2-7; 9 bases map to TRBD1. The V gene's germline CDR1 is MNHEY and CDR2 SMNVEV (reference sequence). The CDR3 has 14 residues. V lost 6 bases, J lost 6 bases, and 9 bases stayed unmatched. The DNA for the CDR3 is TGTGCCAGCAGCCCCGGGACAGGGATAGTCGAGCAGTACTTC. Its protein product is CASSPGTGIVEQYF.

This clone has only one observation. This sequence joins TRBV28 and TRBJ2-7; D unresolved. Germline V gene lookup returns CDR1 MDHEN and CDR2 SYDVKM. V dropped 3 bases and J dropped 4 bases, with 13 bases sitting between them. The CDR3 contains 14 residues. The CDR3 sequence is CASSLPGPQYEQYF. The CDR3 bases are TGTGCCAGCAGTTTGCCGGGTCCACAATACGAGCAGTACTTC.

V and J are TRBV2 and TRBJ2-3, with TRBD2 matching over 8 bases. The junction had 10 bases not matched to a gene; V was cut back by 8 bases and J by 3 bases. CDR3 size: 15 residues. The V gene's germline CDR1 is SNHLY and CDR2 FYNNEI. The CDR3, as DNA: TGTGCCAGCTTTTTGGCGGGAGGTATAACAGATACGCAGTATTTT. Protein sequence: CASFLAGGITDTQYF. The full variable domain, with the rest looked up from reference TRBV2 and TRBJ2-3, is EPEVTQTPSHQVTQMGQEVILRCVPISNHLYFYWYRQILGQKVEFLVSFYNNEISEKSEIFDDQFSVERPDGSNFTLKIRSTKLEDSAMYFCASFLAGGITDTQYFGPGTRLTVL.

This chain connects TRBV5-6 to TRBJ1-6; 8 bases map to TRBD1. V lost 4 bases to trimming and J lost 0 bases; unmatched junction nucleotides: 6. The CDR3 length is 17 residues. CDR1 is SGHDT, CDR2 YYEEEE, per germline. The CDR3 loop reads CASSGGDRPSYNSPLHF. CDR3 coding DNA: TGTGCCAGCAGCGGGGGGGACAGGCCCTCCTATAATTCACCCCTCCACTTT. Drawing the rest from reference TRBV5-6 and TRBJ1-6, the complete variable domain is DAGVTQSPTHLIKTRGQQVTLRCSPKSGHDTVSWYQQALGQGPQFIFQYYEEEERQRGNFPDRFSGHQFPNYSSELNVNALLLGDSALYLCASSGGDRPSYNSPLHFGNGTRLTVT.

This chain joins TRBV5-1 and TRBJ1-5, with TRBD1 as a possible D gene (5 bases). This CDR3 has 14 amino acids. V lost 0 bases and J 4 bases, leaving 8 bases between the germline ends. CDR1 is SGHRS, CDR2 YFSETQ, per germline. This CDR3 reads CASSLDSGNQPQHF. Here the CDR3 DNA reads TGCGCCAGCAGCTTGGACTCAGGGAATCAGCCCCAGCATTTT.

The chain combines TRBV5-1 with TRBJ2-1; TRBD1 is a possible D gene (6 bases). In germline, CDR1 is SGHRS, CDR2 YFSETQ. The CDR3 spans 15 residues. Deletions cut 0 bases from V and 4 bases from J, with 11 bases between. The CDR3 DNA sequence: TGCGCCAGCAGCTTGGAGGGGGTTCGTTACAATGAGCAGTTCTTC. Translating gives CASSLEGVRYNEQFF. The complete variable domain, with remaining parts taken from reference TRBV5-1 and TRBJ2-1, reads KAGVTQTPRYLIKTRGQQVTLSCSPISGHRSVSWYQQTPGQGLQFLFEYFSETQRNKGNFPGRFSGRQFSNSRSEMNVSTLELGDSALYLCASSLEGVRYNEQFFGPGTRLTVL.

This clone was counted once. This chain joins TRBV11-2 and TRBJ2-5; possibly TRBD1 for D (6 bases). This CDR3 has 15 amino acids. V was trimmed by 3 bases and J by 2 bases, leaving 13 bases between them. Germline V gene data show CDR1 as SGHAT and CDR2 as FQNNGV. The DNA for the CDR3 is TGTGCCAGCAGCTTGGCAGGGGCAAAACAAGAGACCCAGTACTTC. Its protein is CASSLAGAKQETQYF.

This chain uses TRBV6-5 with TRBJ2-7; D may be TRBD1 (6 bases). Per the germline V gene, CDR1 is MNHEY and CDR2 is SVGAGI. Trimming pared 5 bases from V and 3 bases from J, leaving 17 bases between. This CDR3 comprises 15 residues. CDR3 region: CASSPPARGFYEQYF. The CDR3 DNA follows: TGTGCCAGCAGTCCCCCCGCAAGGGGGTTCTACGAGCAGTACTTC.

The chain has TRBV9 and TRBJ1-5; 8 nucleotides match TRBD1. This CDR3 contains 14 residues. Germline CDR1 is SGDLS and CDR2 is YYNGEE. The V and J ends lost 4 bases and 6 bases, in that order; junction bases with no gene match: 6. The CDR3 DNA is TGTGCCAGCAGCACAGGGGGTTTGAGTCAGCCCCAGCATTTT. The encoded protein is CASSTGGLSQPQHF. The complete variable domain, with remaining parts taken from reference TRBV9 and TRBJ1-5, reads DSGVTQTPKHLITATGQRVTLRCSPRSGDLSVYWYQQSLDQGLQFLIQYYNGEERAKGNILERFSAQQFPDLHSELNLSSLELGDSALYFCASSTGGLSQPQHFGDGTRLSIL.

The rearrangement uses TRBV19 and TRBJ2-7, with a possible D match to TRBD1 (5 bases). V dropped 5 bases and J dropped 3 bases, with 11 bases sitting between them. The CDR3 is made up of 13 amino acids. The germline CDR1 and CDR2 sequences are LNHDA and SQIVND (reference sequence). The CDR3 sequence is CASSPGIHYEQYF. The CDR3 nucleotides are TGTGCCAGTAGTCCAGGGATCCACTACGAGCAGTACTTC.

This clone appeared once. V gene TRBV28 combines with J gene TRBJ2-6; 7 positions match TRBD1. There are 17 residues in the CDR3. With V trimmed by 7 bases and J by 0 bases, 9 bases remained unmatched. CDR1 and CDR2 (germline): MDHEN, SYDVKM. The DNA of the CDR3 is TGTGCCAGCATCAGGGACAGTCCCCGCTCTGGGGCCAACGTCCTGACTTTC. It codes for CASIRDSPRSGANVLTF.

In this sample, this clone turned up once. The J gene is TRBJ1-1, the V gene TRBV28, with 8 nucleotides matching TRBD1. This CDR3 is 13 amino acids long. V shed 4 bases, J shed 4 bases, and the junction held 2 bases outside the gene matches. Germline V CDR1 and CDR2: MDHEN, SYDVKM. CDR3 coding DNA: TGTGCCAGCAGTTCGACAGGGGCCACTGAAGCTTTCTTT. As protein: CASSSTGATEAFF.

The rearrangement joins TRBV28 to TRBJ1-4; 7 nucleotides agree with TRBD1. CDR1 MDHEN and CDR2 SYDVKM come from the germline V gene. Trimming cost V 3 bases and J 8 bases; bases outside gene matches: 9. The CDR3 extends over 15 amino acids. The CDR3, as DNA: TGTGCCAGCAGTTTTTCTCCAGGGGGAGGCGAAAAACTGTTTTTT. This translates into CASSFSPGGGEKLFF.